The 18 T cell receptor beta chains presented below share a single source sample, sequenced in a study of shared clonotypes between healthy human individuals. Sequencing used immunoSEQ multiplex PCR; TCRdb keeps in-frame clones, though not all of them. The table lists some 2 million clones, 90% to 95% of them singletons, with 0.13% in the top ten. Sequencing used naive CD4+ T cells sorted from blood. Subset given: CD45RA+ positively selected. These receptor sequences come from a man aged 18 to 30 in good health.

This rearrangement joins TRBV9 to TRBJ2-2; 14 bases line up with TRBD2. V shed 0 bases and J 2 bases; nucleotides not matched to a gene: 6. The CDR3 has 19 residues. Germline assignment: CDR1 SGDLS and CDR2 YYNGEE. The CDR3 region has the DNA TGTGCCAGCAGCGTAGCCAGGACTAGCGGGGGGCCCAACACCGGGGAGCTGTTTTTT. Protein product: CASSVARTSGGPNTGELFF.

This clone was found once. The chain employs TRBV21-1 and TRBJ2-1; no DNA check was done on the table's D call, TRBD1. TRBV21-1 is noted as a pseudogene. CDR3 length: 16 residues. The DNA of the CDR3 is TGTGCCAGCAGCAAAGAAGGAAGAGAACAGAATAATGAGCAGTTCTTC. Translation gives CASSKEGREQNNEQFF.

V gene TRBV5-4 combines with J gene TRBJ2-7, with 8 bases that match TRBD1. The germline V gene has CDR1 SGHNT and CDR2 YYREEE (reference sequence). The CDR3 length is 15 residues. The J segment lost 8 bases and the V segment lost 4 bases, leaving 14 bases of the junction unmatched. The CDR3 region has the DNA TGTGCCAGCAGCGACCACCGACAGGGGCCTACGAAGCAGTACTTC. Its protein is CASSDHRQGPTKQYF.

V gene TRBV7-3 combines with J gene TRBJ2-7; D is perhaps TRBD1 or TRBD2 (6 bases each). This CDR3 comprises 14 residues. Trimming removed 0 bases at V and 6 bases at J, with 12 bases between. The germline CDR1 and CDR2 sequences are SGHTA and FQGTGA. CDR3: CASSLTGGPSEQYF. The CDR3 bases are TGTGCCAGCAGCTTAACGGGGGGCCCAAGCGAGCAGTACTTC.

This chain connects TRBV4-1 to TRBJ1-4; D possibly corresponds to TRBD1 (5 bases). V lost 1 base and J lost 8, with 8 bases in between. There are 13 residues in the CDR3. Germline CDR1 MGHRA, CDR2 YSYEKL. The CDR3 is CASSQATGEKLFF. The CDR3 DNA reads TGCGCCAGCAGCCAAGCAACAGGAGAAAAACTGTTTTTT.

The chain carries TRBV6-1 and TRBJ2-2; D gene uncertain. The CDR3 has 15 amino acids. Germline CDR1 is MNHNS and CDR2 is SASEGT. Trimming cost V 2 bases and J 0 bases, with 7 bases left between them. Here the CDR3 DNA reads TGTGCCAGCAGTGAAAACATGGCGAACACCGGGGAGCTGTTTTTT. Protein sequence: CASSENMANTGELFF.

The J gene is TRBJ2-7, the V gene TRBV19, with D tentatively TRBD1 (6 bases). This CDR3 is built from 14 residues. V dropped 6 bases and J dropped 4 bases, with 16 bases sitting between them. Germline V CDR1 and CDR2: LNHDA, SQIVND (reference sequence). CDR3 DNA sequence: TGTGCCAGTAGCCCTGGTGGGGGCTGGTACGAGCAGTACTTC. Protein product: CASSPGGGWYEQYF.

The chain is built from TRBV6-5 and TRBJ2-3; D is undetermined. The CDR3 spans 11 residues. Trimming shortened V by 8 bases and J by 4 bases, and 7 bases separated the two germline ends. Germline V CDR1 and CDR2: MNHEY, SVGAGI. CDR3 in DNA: TGTGCCAGCCGAGACGCAGATACGCAGTATTTT. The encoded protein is CASRDADTQYF.

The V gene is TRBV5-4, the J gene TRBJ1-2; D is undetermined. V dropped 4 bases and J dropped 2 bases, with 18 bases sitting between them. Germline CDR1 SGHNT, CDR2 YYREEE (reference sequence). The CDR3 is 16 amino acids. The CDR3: CASSPTSVTKNYGYTF. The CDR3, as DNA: TGTGCCAGCAGCCCGACTTCGGTCACCAAAAACTATGGCTACACCTTC.

This CDR3 reads CASTDGSGEETQYF. Here the CDR3 DNA reads TGTGCCAGCACCGATGGGAGTGGGGAAGAGACCCAGTACTTC. The chain employs TRBV2 and TRBJ2-5, with D possibly being TRBD2 (5 bases). The ends were cut back, 7 bases at V and 3 bases at J, with 15 bases in the middle. Germline CDR1 SNHLY, CDR2 FYNNEI. This CDR3 contains 14 residues.

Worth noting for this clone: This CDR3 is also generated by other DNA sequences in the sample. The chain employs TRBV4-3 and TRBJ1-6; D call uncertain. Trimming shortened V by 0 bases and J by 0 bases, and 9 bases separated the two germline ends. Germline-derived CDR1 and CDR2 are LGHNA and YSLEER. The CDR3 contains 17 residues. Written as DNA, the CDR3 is TGCGCCAGCAGCCAAGAACGGGAAAGCTCCTATAATTCACCCCTCCACTTT. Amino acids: CASSQERESSYNSPLHF.

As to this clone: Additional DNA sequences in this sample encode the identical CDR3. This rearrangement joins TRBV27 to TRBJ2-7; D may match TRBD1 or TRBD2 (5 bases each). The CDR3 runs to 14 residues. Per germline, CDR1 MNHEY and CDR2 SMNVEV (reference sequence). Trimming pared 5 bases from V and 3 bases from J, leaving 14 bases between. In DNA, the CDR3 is TGTGCCAGCAGTCCTAGGGACGGCGGCTACGAGCAGTACTTC. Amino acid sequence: CASSPRDGGYEQYF.

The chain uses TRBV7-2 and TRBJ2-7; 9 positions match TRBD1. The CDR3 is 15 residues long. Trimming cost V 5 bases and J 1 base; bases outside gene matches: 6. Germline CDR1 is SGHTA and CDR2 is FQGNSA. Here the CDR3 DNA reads TGTGCCAGCAGCATTACCGGGACAGGGTCCTACGAGCAGTACTTC. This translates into CASSITGTGSYEQYF.

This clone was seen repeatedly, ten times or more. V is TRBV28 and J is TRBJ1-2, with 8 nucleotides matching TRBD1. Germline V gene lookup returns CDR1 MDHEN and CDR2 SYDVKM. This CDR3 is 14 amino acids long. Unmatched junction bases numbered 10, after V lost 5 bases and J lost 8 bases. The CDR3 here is CASSPAGTGRGYTF. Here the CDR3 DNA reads TGTGCCAGCAGTCCCGCCGGGACAGGCAGGGGCTACACCTTC.

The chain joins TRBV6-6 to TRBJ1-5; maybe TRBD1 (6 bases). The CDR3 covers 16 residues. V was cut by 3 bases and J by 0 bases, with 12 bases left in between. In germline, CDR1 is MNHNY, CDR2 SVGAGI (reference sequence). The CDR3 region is CASSYNQGHSNQPQHF. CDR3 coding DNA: TGTGCCAGCAGTTATAACCAGGGGCATAGCAATCAGCCCCAGCATTTT.

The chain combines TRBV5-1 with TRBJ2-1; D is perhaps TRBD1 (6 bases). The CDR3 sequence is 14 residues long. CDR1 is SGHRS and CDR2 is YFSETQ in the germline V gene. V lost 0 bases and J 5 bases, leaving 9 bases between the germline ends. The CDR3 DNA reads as TGCGCCAGCAGCTTGGGACAGGAGAACAATGAGCAGTTCTTC. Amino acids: CASSLGQENNEQFF.

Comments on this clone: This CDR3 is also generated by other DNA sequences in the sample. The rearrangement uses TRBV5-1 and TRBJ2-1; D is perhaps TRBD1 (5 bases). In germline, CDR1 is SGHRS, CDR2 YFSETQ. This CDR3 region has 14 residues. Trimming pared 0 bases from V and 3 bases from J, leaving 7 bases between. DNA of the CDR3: TGCGCCAGCAGCTTGGGGACAAACTACAATGAGCAGTTCTTC. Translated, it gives CASSLGTNYNEQFF.

CDR3 sequence (DNA): TGTGCCTGGCGGACTAGCGGGAGGGCCGTAGAGACCCAGTACTTC. Translation: CAWRTSGRAVETQYF. The rearrangement uses TRBV30 and TRBJ2-5, with 15 positions matching TRBD2. This CDR3 is built from 15 residues. The V gene's germline CDR1 is GTSNPN and CDR2 SVGIG (reference sequence). After removal of 5 bases from V and 4 bases from J, the junction contained 5 bases not matched to a gene. Using reference TRBV30 and TRBJ2-5 for the parts outside the CDR3, the full variable domain is SQTIHQWPATLVQPVGSPLSLECTVEGTSNPNLYWYRQAAGRGLQLLFYSVGIGQISSEVPQNLSASRPQDRQFILSSKKLLLSDSGFYLCAWRTSGRAVETQYFGPGTRLLVL.